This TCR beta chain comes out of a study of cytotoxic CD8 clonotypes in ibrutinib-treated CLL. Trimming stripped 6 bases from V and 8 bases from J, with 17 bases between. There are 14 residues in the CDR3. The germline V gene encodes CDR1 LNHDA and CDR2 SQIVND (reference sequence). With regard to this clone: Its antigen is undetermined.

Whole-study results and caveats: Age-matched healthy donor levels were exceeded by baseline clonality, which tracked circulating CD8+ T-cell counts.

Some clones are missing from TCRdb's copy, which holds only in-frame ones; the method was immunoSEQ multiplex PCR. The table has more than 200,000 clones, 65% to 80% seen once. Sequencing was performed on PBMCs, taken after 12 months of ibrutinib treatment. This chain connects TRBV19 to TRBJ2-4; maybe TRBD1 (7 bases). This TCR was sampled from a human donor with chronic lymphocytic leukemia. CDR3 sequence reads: CASRVPGRGDIQYF. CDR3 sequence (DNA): TGTGCCAGTAGGGTACCGGGCAGGGGGGACATTCAGTACTTC.